This T cell receptor beta chain derives from a study of T cell responses to AZD1222 COVID-19 vaccine. Libraries were prepared by immunoSEQ multiplex PCR; TCRdb keeps only in-frame clonotypes and omits some of them. The sample includes roughly 65,000 clones, about nine tenths of them seen just once. Study-level findings and limits: The study sampled repertoires only after the peak T cell response.

Germline V gene lookup returns CDR1 SGHRS and CDR2 YFSETQ. The CDR3 is made up of 20 amino acids. J was trimmed by 4 bases and V by 0 bases; bases with no gene match: 10. To note about this clone: The antigen is undetermined.

This TCR was recovered from an adult in good health. This chain joins TRBV5-1 and TRBJ2-2, with 15 nucleotides matching TRBD2. Source: peripheral blood, taken on day 0 of AZD1222 vaccination. DNA of the CDR3: TGCGCCAGCAGCTTGGCACCGGGACTAGCGGGGGGAGTTGGCACCGGGGAGCTGTTTTTT. Translation gives CASSLAPGLAGGVGTGELFF.